The clone carrying this T cell receptor beta chain was seen just once. Its antigen remains unidentified. The CDR3 has 13 amino acids. V shed 4 bases and J 5 bases; nucleotides not matched to a gene: 5. CDR1 is SGHNT, CDR2 YYREEE, per germline (reference sequence). Sequencing used immunoSEQ multiplex PCR; TCRdb keeps in-frame clones, though not all of them. The data show more than 5,500 clones, about 80% seen once. The data stem from a study of somatic mutations in cytotoxic T cells in rheumatoid arthritis. Study summary: Collection of patient blood (30 ml EDTA) took place right after diagnosis, before any treatment.

Study observations and caveats: With advancing age, CD8+ clonality climbed in rheumatoid arthritis patients but did not rise in healthy controls. Slight underrepresentation of TRBV07 in rheumatoid arthritis patients was not adjusted for multiple comparisons.

This sequence was found in an adult with rheumatoid arthritis. Sequenced sample: CD8+ T cells sorted from blood. The chain couples TRBV5-4 to TRBJ1-2; 7 positions agree with TRBD1. CDR3 in amino acids: CASSKGAEYGYTF. CDR3 coding DNA: TGTGCCAGCAGCAAGGGGGCTGAGTATGGCTACACCTTC.